This TCR beta chain was recovered during a study of T cell responses to AZD1222 COVID-19 vaccine. Study-wide results and caveats: Donors were largely white British and mainly female; clonal diversity was possibly underestimated. Reportedly, close to half of spike-specific TCRs are directed against unmutated variant regions.

Sequencing was performed with immunoSEQ multiplex PCR; in TCRdb, only in-frame clones are kept and a portion is missing. The data show about 88,000 clones, about 88% seen once. Concerning this clone: The target antigen is unknown.

The CDR3 sequence is 19 residues long. V shed 2 bases and J shed 10 bases, with 32 bases lying between them. Per the germline V gene, CDR1 is SGHAT and CDR2 is FQNNGV. This sequence originates from an adult in good health. Here the sequenced sample was peripheral blood, taken on day 0 of AZD1222 vaccination. V is TRBV11-2 and J is TRBJ1-1, with D tentatively TRBD1 (5 bases). The CDR3 is CASSLPRWQGKASIGRAFF. DNA for the CDR3: TGTGCCAGCAGCTTACCAAGGTGGCAGGGTAAGGCTTCCATTGGGCGAGCTTTCTTT.